The T cell receptor (beta chain) described here comes from a study of blood T cell repertoires in COVID-19. Trimming cost V 7 bases and J 0 bases, with 10 bases left between them. Germline V gene lookup returns CDR1 SGDLS and CDR2 YYNGEE. This CDR3 contains 13 residues. Profiled with immunoSEQ multiplex PCR; TCRdb holds only in-frame clones, not every one. The table records a few hundred thousand clones, about 92% of them present only once. All enrollees were about 18 to 90 years old and from roughly 22 US areas. The genes are TRBV9 and TRBJ1-1; D gene uncertain. Sequenced: PBMCs or T cells enriched from blood (not recorded which). The receptor's source is a man aged 18 to 35 who had recovered from COVID-19. The CDR3: CASGGTMNTEAFF. CDR3 DNA sequence: TGTGCCAGCGGTGGCACAATGAACACTGAAGCTTTCTTT.